This TCR beta chain was identified during a study of shared clonotypes between healthy human individuals. The test was conducted at deep level. Here immunoSEQ multiplex PCR was the method, and the copy in TCRdb shows in-frame clones only, minus some. The table lists around 1.4 million clones, approximately 98.5% of them singletons. Concerning this clone itself: Its antigen remains unidentified.

Trimming removed 1 base at V and 8 bases at J, with 8 bases between. Germline CDR1 DFQATT, CDR2 SNEGSKA (reference sequence). The CDR3 length is 11 residues. There were only Caucasian adults among the donors, and all lived in Nashville, Tennessee. Study results and caveats: An anticipated effect of sequencing depth on clonotype sharing among donors was recognized.

This chain connects TRBV20-1 to TRBJ1-1; D perhaps matches TRBD1 (5 bases). This TCR came from a man between 25 and 39 years old in good health. Sequencing input: naive CD4+ T cells sorted from blood. Indicated subset: CD45RA+ positively selected. CDR3 in DNA: TGCAGTGCTAGAGGACCAGGGGAAGCTTTCTTT. The encoded protein is CSARGPGEAFF.